Listed below are T cell receptor beta chains from one sample, sequenced in a study of blood T cell repertoires in COVID-19. TCRdb keeps only in-frame clones here, not all; method: immunoSEQ multiplex PCR. The sample carries about 17,000 clones, around 92% recorded once. The sequencing input was peripheral blood. The receptors here all came from a human donor in a cohort sampled during active COVID-19. CDR3s include the opening cysteine and the closing phenylalanine or tryptophan. Fields, in order: clone size, D gene, V gene, J gene, CDR3 DNA, CDR3 protein. D genes are given only for firm matches. Where a row states a size, it is once, few, many or the class of an expanded clone; other rows omit it.

size: .; D: .; V: TRBV6-1; J: TRBJ1-4; DNA: TGTGCCAGCAGTGAAGCTCAGGGCGATGAAAAACTGTTTTTT; CDR3: CASSEAQGDEKLFF
size: .; D: .; V: TRBV4-1; J: TRBJ2-7; DNA: TGCGCCAGCAGCCAAGGCGGGACCTACGAGCAGTACTTC; CDR3: CASSQGGTYEQYF
size: once; D: .; V: TRBV19; J: TRBJ2-7; DNA: TGTGCCACCCTTAGCGGTCGCTCCTACGAGCAGTACTTC; CDR3: CATLSGRSYEQYF
size: few; D: .; V: TRBV7-9; J: TRBJ2-2; DNA: TGTGCCAGCAGCTCAATGCAGGAGGGAGGCGGGGAGCTGTTTTTT; CDR3: CASSSMQEGGGELFF
size: .; D: .; V: TRBV10-3; J: TRBJ2-7; DNA: TGTGCCATCAGTGAGTCGGCGGGCAGCGAGCAGTACTTC; CDR3: CAISESAGSEQYF
size: .; D: .; V: TRBV6-5; J: TRBJ2-3; DNA: TGTGCCAGCAGCCCCGGACTCCCGAGCACAGATACGCAGTATTTT; CDR3: CASSPGLPSTDTQYF
size: .; D: TRBD2; V: TRBV9; J: TRBJ2-7; DNA: TGTGCCAGCAGCGTGGGGAGGGCCATCGTATACGAGCAGTACTTC; CDR3: CASSVGRAIVYEQYF
size: once; D: .; V: TRBV6-5; J: TRBJ1-1; DNA: TGTGCCAGCAGCTCGACAGGGAACACTGAAGCTTTCTTT; CDR3: CASSSTGNTEAFF
size: .; D: TRBD1; V: TRBV27; J: TRBJ2-7; DNA: TGTGCCAGCAGTTCCCCGACAGGGTACTCCTACGAGCAGTACTTC; CDR3: CASSSPTGYSYEQYF
size: .; D: .; V: TRBV15; J: TRBJ1-4; DNA: TGTGCCACCAGCACCCGGAGGGCTAATGAAAAACTGTTTTTT; CDR3: CATSTRRANEKLFF
size: .; D: .; V: TRBV27; J: TRBJ1-2; DNA: TGTGCCAGCAGTTTAGTGCTGGGGGGGATCTATGGCTACACCTTC; CDR3: CASSLVLGGIYGYTF
size: .; D: .; V: TRBV18; J: TRBJ1-2; DNA: TGTGCCAGCTCACCCATGCAGGAACCTAACTATGGCTACACCTTC; CDR3: CASSPMQEPNYGYTF
size: .; D: TRBD1; V: TRBV27; J: TRBJ2-1; DNA: TGTGCCAGCAGGGGGACAGGGCCCAATGAGCAGTTCTTC; CDR3: CASRGTGPNEQFF
size: .; D: TRBD1; V: TRBV5-1; J: TRBJ2-7; DNA: TGCGCCAGCAGCGGACCGGACAGGGGGACCTACGAGCAGTACTTC; CDR3: CASSGPDRGTYEQYF
size: .; D: TRBD1; V: TRBV5-4; J: TRBJ2-5; DNA: TGTGCCAGCAGCCGCGACAGGGGTCGGCAAGAGACCCAGTACTTC; CDR3: CASSRDRGRQETQYF
size: .; D: .; V: TRBV19; J: TRBJ2-1; DNA: TGTGCCAGTAGTATGGGCTTAATATTCGGCGGGACCCTACCCAGCTCCTACAATGAGCAGTTCTTC; CDR3: CASSMGLIFGGTLPSSYNEQFF
size: .; D: TRBD2; V: TRBV29-1; J: TRBJ2-1; DNA: TGCAGCGTTGAAGGATCAGCTAGCGGCGCCTACAATGAGCAGTTCTTC; CDR3: CSVEGSASGAYNEQFF
size: few; D: .; V: TRBV4-1; J: TRBJ2-3; DNA: TGCGCCAGCAGCCCAGCGGAAGTATCTAGCACAGATACGCAGTATTTT; CDR3: CASSPAEVSSTDTQYF
size: once; D: TRBD2; V: TRBV7-9; J: TRBJ2-1; DNA: TGTGCCAGCAGCTTAGAACTAGCGGGAGCCTACAATGAGCAGTTCTTC; CDR3: CASSLELAGAYNEQFF
size: .; D: .; V: TRBV6-1; J: TRBJ1-1; DNA: TGTGCCAGCAGTGAGATACAGGGGAACACTGAAGCTTTCTTT; CDR3: CASSEIQGNTEAFF
size: .; D: TRBD2; V: TRBV28; J: TRBJ2-2; DNA: TGTGCCAGCAGTAGACTAGCGGGAGGTACCGGGGAGCTGTTTTTT; CDR3: CASSRLAGGTGELFF
size: .; D: .; V: TRBV27; J: TRBJ2-6; DNA: TGTGCCAGCAGGGCCGCCTCTGGGGCCAACGTCCTGACTTTC; CDR3: CASRAASGANVLTF
size: once; D: .; V: TRBV6-6; J: TRBJ2-1; DNA: TGTGCCAGCAGGAATCTAGAGGATGAGCAGTTCTTC; CDR3: CASRNLEDEQFF
size: .; D: .; V: TRBV25-1; J: TRBJ2-7; DNA: TGTGCCAGCAGTGAGTGGGGTCAGGGGACCTACGAGCAGTACTTC; CDR3: CASSEWGQGTYEQYF
size: .; D: .; V: TRBV9; J: TRBJ2-3; DNA: TGTGCCAGCAGCGTGCGTGGGACTGGGACAGATACGCAGTATTTT; CDR3: CASSVRGTGTDTQYF
size: .; D: .; V: TRBV12-3/TRBV12-4; J: TRBJ2-1; DNA: TGTGCCAGCAGTTCCCTGAGGAATGAGCAGTTCTTC; CDR3: CASSSLRNEQFF
size: .; D: TRBD1; V: TRBV19; J: TRBJ2-2; DNA: TGTGCCTCCAGGGGGAGAACGAACACCGGGGAGCTGTTTTTT; CDR3: CASRGRTNTGELFF
size: .; D: .; V: TRBV15; J: TRBJ1-2; DNA: TGTGCCACCAGCAGAGATCATAACAGCAGAGAGGGCTACACCTTC; CDR3: CATSRDHNSREGYTF
size: .; D: .; V: TRBV15; J: TRBJ2-1; DNA: TGTGCCACCAGCAGAGATGGGGGGTCCGGTGAGCAGTTCTTC; CDR3: CATSRDGGSGEQFF
size: .; D: .; V: TRBV5-4; J: TRBJ2-6; DNA: TGTGCCAGCAGCTTGGCCAAGGGGACTGGGGCCAACGTCCTGACTTTC; CDR3: CASSLAKGTGANVLTF
size: .; D: .; V: TRBV28; J: TRBJ2-2; DNA: TGTGCCAGCAGTTCTTCCGGGGACACCGGGGAGCTGTTTTTT; CDR3: CASSSSGDTGELFF
size: once; D: TRBD1; V: TRBV7-9; J: TRBJ2-1; DNA: TGTGCCAGCAGCTCAACGAGGCATTGGACAGGGCTAAATGAGCAGTTCTTC; CDR3: CASSSTRHWTGLNEQFF
size: .; D: .; V: TRBV30; J: TRBJ2-4; DNA: TGTGCTTGTGAGTGCAAGCCGGCCAAAAACATTCAGTACTTC; CDR3: CACECKPAKNIQYF
size: .; D: TRBD2; V: TRBV5-1; J: TRBJ2-3; DNA: TGCGCCAGCAGGTTTTTAGCGGGAGCACAAGATACGCAGTATTTT; CDR3: CASRFLAGAQDTQYF
size: .; D: .; V: TRBV19; J: TRBJ1-5; DNA: TGTGCCAGTAGTATCCGTGGGGGGAGAGGCAGCGGCAATCAGCCCCAGCATTTT; CDR3: CASSIRGGRGSGNQPQHF
size: once; D: TRBD2; V: TRBV2; J: TRBJ2-7; DNA: TGTGCCCTCGGGGAGGGGGAGCAGTACTTC; CDR3: CALGEGEQYF
size: .; D: TRBD1; V: TRBV6-5; J: TRBJ2-6; DNA: TGTGCCACCACAAGCCAGGGGGCTGGGGCCAACGTCCTGACTTTC; CDR3: CATTSQGAGANVLTF